One T cell receptor (beta chain) is described in this entry. Its antigen is undetermined. The sample belongs to a study of OX40 agonist ivuxolimab in advanced cancers. At the level of the study: Mean age 60 years, range about 23 to 79; roughly 82% male. Study-level results: In a subset of nonresponders, normalized T-cell clonal expansion was also low.

Deletions cut 2 bases from V and 0 bases from J, with 9 bases between. Germline assignment: CDR1 MNHNS and CDR2 SASEGT. This CDR3 is 15 amino acids long. Autoimmune disease history or systemic immunosuppression led to patient exclusion. Method: immunoSEQ multiplex PCR; TCRdb's copy keeps in-frame clones and lacks some. The sample shows some 100,000 clones, more than 80% of them seen only once. J is TRBJ2-3 and V is TRBV6-1; D is unclear. The TCR was taken from an adult with an advanced solid tumor such as melanoma, head and neck, liver or kidney cancer. Sequences were derived from CD4+ or CD8+ T cells sorted from blood, sampled in a trial of the OX40 agonist ivuxolimab. The CDR3 nucleotides read TGTGCCAGCAGTGAATCGTGGGGTAGCACAGATACGCAGTATTTT. Protein: CASSESWGSTDTQYF.